The following is a TCR beta chain sequence with its context. The V and J ends lost 4 bases and 4 bases respectively, with 15 bases between them. The CDR3 totals 14 residues. CDR1 SQVTM and CDR2 ANQGSEA come from the germline V gene. This sample was included in a study of blood T cell repertoires in COVID-19. Clones were read by immunoSEQ multiplex PCR, and TCRdb kept only the in-frame ones, dropping some. The repertoire has more than 250,000 clones, 70% to 90% of them found once; the top ten carry under 6%. The chain joins TRBV29-1 to TRBJ2-3; D might be TRBD2 (7 bases). The sample was PBMCs or T cells enriched from blood (not recorded which). This receptor was taken from a young woman who had recovered from COVID-19. The CDR3 bases are TGCAGCGTTGGGTGGGGGGGCCCCTCAGATACGCAGTATTTT. It translates to CSVGWGGPSDTQYF.